This T cell receptor (beta chain) is from a study of OX40 agonist ivuxolimab in advanced cancers. Study as a whole: Patients undergoing dose escalation presented with hepatocellular carcinoma, melanoma, renal cell or head and neck cancer.

The CDR3 is 13 amino acids. Trimming removed 1 base at V and 4 bases at J, with 7 bases between. Germline V gives CDR1 SGHTA, CDR2 FQGNSA. Clones were read by immunoSEQ multiplex PCR, and TCRdb kept only the in-frame ones, dropping some. This table holds tens of thousands of clones, about 70% found once. Source: CD4+ or CD8+ T cells sorted from blood, taken in a trial of the OX40 agonist ivuxolimab. The sequence was obtained from an adult with an advanced solid tumor such as melanoma, head and neck, liver or kidney cancer. The chain employs TRBV7-2 and TRBJ1-2; D gene ambiguous. This CDR3 reads CASSLEAIYGYTF. The CDR3 DNA reads as TGTGCCAGCAGCTTAGAGGCGATCTATGGCTACACCTTC.